A selection of T cell receptor beta chains follows, all from one sample in a study of cytomegalovirus exposure and HLA in healthy donors. Sequenced by immunoSEQ multiplex PCR; TCRdb stores in-frame clones only, minus some. The table has over 130,000 clones, approximately 60% seen once. The sample consisted of PBMCs. These receptor sequences come from a woman aged 60 to 75 in good health and CMV-seropositive. Both conserved end residues are part of each CDR3. The order of the fields is clone size, CDR3 length, D gene, J gene, V gene, CDR3 DNA, CDR3 protein. The D gene is left open where the match is weak. The size field is filled for only some rows; it gives once, few, many or a size class.

clone size: once
CDR3 length: 14
D gene: TRBD2
J gene: TRBJ2-5
V gene: TRBV27
CDR3 DNA: TGTGCCAGCAGCCAACCGGGACTACAAGAGACCCAGTACTTC
CDR3 protein: CASSQPGLQETQYF

clone size: -
CDR3 length: 16
D gene: TRBD2
J gene: TRBJ2-1
V gene: TRBV28
CDR3 DNA: TGTGCCAGCAGTTCCACGGGGGGAGAGTCCTACAATGAGCAGTTCTTC
CDR3 protein: CASSSTGGESYNEQFF

clone size: few
CDR3 length: 16
D gene: TRBD2
J gene: TRBJ2-6
V gene: TRBV10-1
CDR3 DNA: TGCGCCAGCAGTAGTAGCGGGAGCTTTGGGGCCAACGTCCTGACTTTC
CDR3 protein: CASSSSGSFGANVLTF

clone size: -
CDR3 length: 15
D gene: TRBD2
J gene: TRBJ2-7
V gene: TRBV6-1
CDR3 DNA: TGTGCCAGCAGTGAACAGAGCGGGATGTTCTACGAGCAGTACTTC
CDR3 protein: CASSEQSGMFYEQYF

clone size: -
CDR3 length: 16
D gene: TRBD2
J gene: TRBJ2-1
V gene: TRBV7-3
CDR3 DNA: TGTGCCAGCAGCTCCCCGGGGACTAGCGGTTACAATGAGCAGTTCTTC
CDR3 protein: CASSSPGTSGYNEQFF

clone size: -
CDR3 length: 15
D gene: -
J gene: TRBJ2-6
V gene: TRBV10-2
CDR3 DNA: TGCGCCAGCAGTGAACTTAGCCCTGGGGCCAACGTCCTGACTTTC
CDR3 protein: CASSELSPGANVLTF

clone size: -
CDR3 length: 14
D gene: -
J gene: TRBJ2-7
V gene: TRBV27
CDR3 DNA: TGTGCCAGCTCCAGGGCGGGGAGCTCCTACGAGCAGTACTTC
CDR3 protein: CASSRAGSSYEQYF

clone size: -
CDR3 length: 14
D gene: -
J gene: TRBJ1-1
V gene: TRBV6-5
CDR3 DNA: TGTGCCAGCAGTTACTCGAAGCGGAACACTGAAGCTTTCTTT
CDR3 protein: CASSYSKRNTEAFF

clone size: few
CDR3 length: 13
D gene: -
J gene: TRBJ2-7
V gene: TRBV19
CDR3 DNA: TGTGCCAGTAGTTGGGACTCTGGGCGCGAGCAGTACTTC
CDR3 protein: CASSWDSGREQYF

clone size: -
CDR3 length: 16
D gene: TRBD2
J gene: TRBJ2-2
V gene: TRBV7-8
CDR3 DNA: TGTGCCAGCAGCTCAGAGCTAGCGGGAGTTGCCGGGGAGCTGTTTTTT
CDR3 protein: CASSSELAGVAGELFF

clone size: -
CDR3 length: 16
D gene: TRBD1
J gene: TRBJ2-7
V gene: TRBV11-2
CDR3 DNA: TGTGCCAGCAGCTTAGAAGGGGAGGGACAGGGACCCGAGCAGTACTTC
CDR3 protein: CASSLEGEGQGPEQYF

clone size: -
CDR3 length: 14
D gene: TRBD1
J gene: TRBJ2-7
V gene: TRBV2
CDR3 DNA: TGTGCCAGCTCGCGGAGACAGGGGGTAAGCGAGCAGTACTTC
CDR3 protein: CASSRRQGVSEQYF

clone size: few
CDR3 length: 15
D gene: -
J gene: TRBJ2-7
V gene: TRBV7-8
CDR3 DNA: TGTGCCAGCAGCTTAGATACTAGCCGTATCCACGAGCAGTACTTC
CDR3 protein: CASSLDTSRIHEQYF

clone size: -
CDR3 length: 16
D gene: -
J gene: TRBJ2-5
V gene: TRBV6-5
CDR3 DNA: TGTGCCAGCAGTTACTCGGCAGGGATGTACCAAGAGACCCAGTACTTC
CDR3 protein: CASSYSAGMYQETQYF

clone size: -
CDR3 length: 17
D gene: -
J gene: TRBJ2-3
V gene: TRBV7-9
CDR3 DNA: TGTGCCAGCAGCCTCTCTTATACGCTCGAGGGCACAGATACGCAGTATTTT
CDR3 protein: CASSLSYTLEGTDTQYF

clone size: -
CDR3 length: 15
D gene: TRBD2
J gene: TRBJ2-1
V gene: TRBV6-5
CDR3 DNA: TGTGCCAGCAGTCTAGCGGGAGGAGGATACAATGAGCAGTTCTTC
CDR3 protein: CASSLAGGGYNEQFF

clone size: once
CDR3 length: 15
D gene: TRBD1
J gene: TRBJ1-4
V gene: TRBV6-6
CDR3 DNA: TGTGCCAGCAGTTACTCGAGACAGGGGCAAGAAAAACTGTTTTTT
CDR3 protein: CASSYSRQGQEKLFF

clone size: -
CDR3 length: 15
D gene: -
J gene: TRBJ2-1
V gene: TRBV4-2
CDR3 DNA: TGTGCCAGCAGCCAAGAAAATAGACTTTACAATGAGCAGTTCTTC
CDR3 protein: CASSQENRLYNEQFF

clone size: -
CDR3 length: 16
D gene: TRBD2
J gene: TRBJ2-7
V gene: TRBV27
CDR3 DNA: TGTGCCAGCAGTTCCGGGACTAGCGGCCACTCCTACGAGCAGTACTTC
CDR3 protein: CASSSGTSGHSYEQYF

clone size: -
CDR3 length: 16
D gene: TRBD2
J gene: TRBJ2-7
V gene: TRBV4-3
CDR3 DNA: TGCGCCAGCAGCCAAGAAGAGACTAGCGAGTCCAACGAGCAGTACTTC
CDR3 protein: CASSQEETSESNEQYF

clone size: -
CDR3 length: 18
D gene: TRBD2
J gene: TRBJ2-7
V gene: TRBV4-1
CDR3 DNA: TGCGCCAGCAGTCAAGGGACTAGCGGGCGAAAGTCCCCCTACGAGCAGTACTTC
CDR3 protein: CASSQGTSGRKSPYEQYF

clone size: few
CDR3 length: 15
D gene: -
J gene: TRBJ2-3
V gene: TRBV11-3
CDR3 DNA: TGTGCCAGCAGCTTAGGGCCTTCCGACACAGATACGCAGTATTTT
CDR3 protein: CASSLGPSDTDTQYF

clone size: -
CDR3 length: 15
D gene: TRBD2
J gene: TRBJ2-1
V gene: TRBV7-9
CDR3 DNA: TGTGCCAGCAGCTTAGACACTAGCGGGTACAATGAGCAGTTCTTC
CDR3 protein: CASSLDTSGYNEQFF

clone size: -
CDR3 length: 11
D gene: TRBD1
J gene: TRBJ2-7
V gene: TRBV28
CDR3 DNA: TGTGTCACAGGGGAGCCCTACGAGCAGTACTTC
CDR3 protein: CVTGEPYEQYF

clone size: few
CDR3 length: 14
D gene: TRBD1
J gene: TRBJ1-2
V gene: TRBV27
CDR3 DNA: TGTGCCAGCAGACGAACAGGGGGCGGCTATGGCTACACCTTC
CDR3 protein: CASRRTGGGYGYTF

clone size: -
CDR3 length: 17
D gene: TRBD2
J gene: TRBJ2-4
V gene: TRBV19
CDR3 DNA: TGTGCCAGTAGTATTGGCGGACTAGCGGGACCCCAGGGGATTCAGTACTTC
CDR3 protein: CASSIGGLAGPQGIQYF

clone size: -
CDR3 length: 11
D gene: -
J gene: TRBJ2-1
V gene: TRBV28
CDR3 DNA: TGTGCCAGCAGTTTAGGGCCAGAGCAGTTCTTC
CDR3 protein: CASSLGPEQFF

clone size: few
CDR3 length: 16
D gene: TRBD1
J gene: TRBJ1-5
V gene: TRBV10-3
CDR3 DNA: TGTGCCATCAGTGACTACGGGACAGGGAAAAATCAGCCCCAGCATTTT
CDR3 protein: CAISDYGTGKNQPQHF

clone size: once
CDR3 length: 15
D gene: TRBD1
J gene: TRBJ1-4
V gene: TRBV5-1
CDR3 DNA: TGCGCCAGCAGCAAAGGACAGGGCTTTAATGAAAAACTGTTTTTT
CDR3 protein: CASSKGQGFNEKLFF

clone size: -
CDR3 length: 12
D gene: TRBD1
J gene: TRBJ1-1
V gene: TRBV28
CDR3 DNA: TGTGCCAGCGGGCGACAGGGAACTGAAGCTTTCTTT
CDR3 protein: CASGRQGTEAFF

clone size: -
CDR3 length: 16
D gene: -
J gene: TRBJ2-2
V gene: TRBV11-3
CDR3 DNA: TGTGCCAGCAGCAGGGGGGGAGCGGAAGACACCGGGGAGCTGTTTTTT
CDR3 protein: CASSRGGAEDTGELFF

clone size: -
CDR3 length: 17
D gene: TRBD1
J gene: TRBJ1-1
V gene: TRBV30
CDR3 DNA: TGTGCCTGGACCGGGACAGGGGGCAGTAGGAAGAACACTGAAGCTTTCTTT
CDR3 protein: CAWTGTGGSRKNTEAFF

clone size: -
CDR3 length: 14
D gene: TRBD1
J gene: TRBJ2-5
V gene: TRBV6-5
CDR3 DNA: TGTGCCAGCAGACCCGGGACAGGGCAAGAGACCCAGTACTTC
CDR3 protein: CASRPGTGQETQYF

clone size: -
CDR3 length: 14
D gene: TRBD1
J gene: TRBJ2-7
V gene: TRBV10-3
CDR3 DNA: TGTGCCATCAGTGAGGACAGGGTCCGGTACGAGCAGTACTTC
CDR3 protein: CAISEDRVRYEQYF

clone size: few
CDR3 length: 13
D gene: TRBD2
J gene: TRBJ2-3
V gene: TRBV29-1
CDR3 DNA: TGCAGCGTTGACGGGACTACCACAGATACGCAGTATTTT
CDR3 protein: CSVDGTTTDTQYF

clone size: -
CDR3 length: 14
D gene: -
J gene: TRBJ1-3
V gene: TRBV27
CDR3 DNA: TGTGCCAGCTCCCTTCGGGGGTCCGGAAACACCATATATTTT
CDR3 protein: CASSLRGSGNTIYF

clone size: -
CDR3 length: 15
D gene: -
J gene: TRBJ1-3
V gene: TRBV28
CDR3 DNA: TGTGCCAGTCAGACGGGGTCTTTGTTTGGAAACACCATATATTTT
CDR3 protein: CASQTGSLFGNTIYF

clone size: once
CDR3 length: 17
D gene: TRBD2
J gene: TRBJ2-1
V gene: TRBV12-5
CDR3 DNA: TGTGCTAGTGGTTTCCTCTTAGCGGGACGCGGAATCAATGAGCAGTTCTTC
CDR3 protein: CASGFLLAGRGINEQFF

clone size: few
CDR3 length: 14
D gene: -
J gene: TRBJ2-3
V gene: TRBV27
CDR3 DNA: TGTGCCAGCAGTTTTAGAACGCGCACAGATACGCAGTATTTT
CDR3 protein: CASSFRTRTDTQYF

clone size: -
CDR3 length: 15
D gene: TRBD2
J gene: TRBJ2-3
V gene: TRBV2
CDR3 DNA: TGTGCCAGCAAAAAAGGGAGGGCAGCGGCGGATACGCAGTATTTT
CDR3 protein: CASKKGRAAADTQYF

clone size: -
CDR3 length: 16
D gene: TRBD1
J gene: TRBJ1-5
V gene: TRBV2
CDR3 DNA: TGTGCCAGCAGTGAGCGGGGACAGGGGTCTAATCAGCCCCAGCATTTT
CDR3 protein: CASSERGQGSNQPQHF

clone size: -
CDR3 length: 13
D gene: TRBD1
J gene: TRBJ2-1
V gene: TRBV2
CDR3 DNA: TGTGCCAGCAGTGAGGGACAGAACAATGAGCAGTTCTTC
CDR3 protein: CASSEGQNNEQFF